These 28 T cell receptor beta chains were all obtained from the same sample, sequenced in a study of beta chain features in type 1 diabetes. Reverse transcription of all isolated RNA meant that expressed TCRB transcripts were sequenced. Profiled with immunoSEQ multiplex PCR; TCRdb holds only in-frame clones, not every one. The table shows hundreds of thousands of clones, with roughly an eighth occurring only once. What these receptors recognize is not known. Findings and caveats of the study: Shortening of TCRB CDR3s, moderate but significant, appeared in all four CD4+ subsets of Type 1 diabetes patients.

The sequenced material came from naive CD4+ T cells from blood. The receptors stem from a man aged 18 to 29 with type 1 diabetes.

The CDR3 loop reads CASSSDRTREQYF. CDR3 nucleotides: TGCGCCAGCAGTTCGGACAGGACCCGCGAGCAGTACTTC. The chain joins TRBV5-1 to TRBJ2-7, with TRBD1 matching over 7 bases. The CDR3 has 13 residues. V lost 5 bases and J lost 6; bases outside the gene matches: 8. Per germline, CDR1 SGHRS and CDR2 YFSETQ.

There are a few counts of this clone. This chain uses TRBV29-1 with TRBJ2-7, with D possibly matching TRBD2 (7 bases). Germline CDR1 SQVTM, CDR2 ANQGSEA. V was trimmed by 7 bases and J by 6 bases, leaving 25 bases between them. The CDR3 covers 15 residues. This chain's CDR3 is CSATAGASVFPEQYF. The DNA of the CDR3 is TGCAGCGCTACTGCGGGGGCCTCGGTTTTCCCCGAGCAGTACTTC.

This clone was counted only a few times. The V call is TRBV15, the J call TRBJ2-1; 12 bases align to TRBD2. Germline loops: CDR1 LNHNV, CDR2 YYDKDF (reference sequence). The CDR3 runs 15 residues. The V gene end was trimmed by 6 bases and the J gene end by 3 bases; junction bases not matched to a gene: 3. CDR3 DNA sequence: TGTGCCACCAGTAAGACTAGCGGGAGCTACAATGAGCAGTTCTTC. Translated: CATSKTSGSYNEQFF.

This clone showed up just a few times. The V gene is TRBV30, the J gene TRBJ2-5; 8 bases agree with TRBD1. Germline trimming cut 3 bases from V and 2 bases from J; bases unmatched to any gene: 5. CDR3 size: 14 residues. Per germline, CDR1 GTSNPN and CDR2 SVGIG (reference sequence). The CDR3 sequence: CAWRVGQAQETQYF. CDR3 DNA: TGTGCCTGGAGGGTGGGACAGGCTCAAGAGACCCAGTACTTC. Based on the CDR3 plus reference TRBV30 and TRBJ2-5, the full variable domain is SQTIHQWPATLVQPVGSPLSLECTVEGTSNPNLYWYRQAAGRGLQLLFYSVGIGQISSEVPQNLSASRPQDRQFILSSKKLLLSDSGFYLCAWRVGQAQETQYFGPGTRLLVL.

The chain employs TRBV5-4 and TRBJ2-2, with 9 positions matching TRBD2. Germline lookup yields CDR1 SGHNT and CDR2 YYREEE (reference sequence). V was pared by 9 bases and J by 7 bases, with 13 bases of the junction left unmatched. The CDR3 has 15 residues. The CDR3 sequence: CATQYSLAGDGELFF. The CDR3 DNA reads TGTGCCACTCAATACTCACTAGCGGGCGACGGGGAGCTGTTTTTT.

This chain uses TRBV11-2 with TRBJ2-1; D unresolved. Between the trimmed V and J ends, which lost 0 bases and 4 bases, there was a span of 10 bases. Looked up from germline, CDR1 is SGHAT and CDR2 is FQNNGV. This CDR3 has 15 residues. The CDR3 region has the DNA TGTGCCAGCAGCTTAGAATTAGGCCAGTACAATGAGCAGTTCTTC. Translating gives CASSLELGQYNEQFF.

V is TRBV19 and J is TRBJ2-3; perhaps TRBD2 as D (7 bases). The CDR3 extends over 14 amino acids. Germline CDR1 LNHDA, CDR2 SQIVND (reference sequence). V lost 6 bases and J lost 9, with 19 bases in between. In nucleotides, the CDR3 is TGTGCCAGTAGAGAGGGGGGGTACCCTGGAACGCAGTATTTT. Amino acid sequence: CASREGGYPGTQYF.

With regard to this clone: The junction departs from germline at one end; a sequencing error may be responsible. The rearrangement links TRBV23-1 to TRBJ1-1; TRBD1 matches at 9 bases. TRBV23-1 is flagged as an ORF with uncertain function. The CDR3 covers 13 residues. Written as DNA, the CDR3 is TGTCCACAGACAGGGGGAGTGAACACTGAAGCTTTCTTT. Translation: CPQTGGVNTEAFF.

DNA of the CDR3: TGTGCCAGCAGCCAGGGCGTTTGGGGCACTGAAGCTTTCTTT. It specifies CASSQGVWGTEAFF. The chain carries TRBV14 and TRBJ1-1; D not certain. The V gene lost 3 bases and the J gene lost 4 bases, with 12 bases spanning the gap. Looked up from germline, CDR1 is SGHDN and CDR2 is FVKESK. The CDR3 loop spans 14 amino acids.

This chain uses TRBV30 with TRBJ2-1; 7 bases agree with TRBD1. Trimming cost V 2 bases and J 13 bases; bases outside gene matches: 5. The CDR3 has 11 residues. Germline loops: CDR1 GTSNPN, CDR2 SVGIG (reference sequence). This CDR3 is CAWSTGASQFF. The CDR3, as DNA: TGTGCCTGGAGTACAGGGGCTAGCCAGTTCTTC.

Only a few counts were recorded for this clone. CDR3 in amino acids: CASSQDLAIYEQYF. The CDR3 coding sequence is TGTGCCAGCAGCCAAGATTTGGCTATCTACGAGCAGTACTTC. The chain couples TRBV4-2 to TRBJ2-7; D is undetermined. V gave up 0 bases and J gave up 3 bases, with 9 bases separating them. CDR3 length equals 14 residues. CDR1 LGHNA and CDR2 YNFKEQ come from the germline V gene.

This clone was observed a handful of times. This chain connects TRBV11-1 to TRBJ2-1, with a tentative D call TRBD1 (6 bases). Trimming took 5 bases from V and 8 from J, leaving 19 bases between them. This CDR3 region has 15 residues. Germline V lookup: CDR1 SGHAT, CDR2 FQDESV (reference sequence). The CDR3 DNA reads TGTGCCAGCAGCCAACCGGGGACAACTTGGCATGAGCAGTTCTTC. Its protein is CASSQPGTTWHEQFF.

This chain connects TRBV30 to TRBJ2-1; 8 bases fit TRBD2. This CDR3 contains 14 residues. The germline V gene has CDR1 GTSNPN and CDR2 SVGIG (reference sequence). Trimming took 1 base from V and 2 from J; bases not matched to a gene: 1. In DNA, the CDR3 is TGTGCCTGGAGTGCGGGGGGGACCTACAATGAGCAGTTCTTC. Its protein is CAWSAGGTYNEQFF.

This clone was seen a few times. This chain joins TRBV5-1 and TRBJ1-5; no clear D. The ends were cut back, 4 bases at V and 6 bases at J, with 14 bases in the middle. Germline V gives CDR1 SGHRS, CDR2 YFSETQ. The CDR3 sequence is 14 residues long. The CDR3 region has the DNA TGCGCCAGCAGCCCGGACGGACTTGTTCAGCCCCAGCATTTT. This sequence encodes CASSPDGLVQPQHF.

The genes are TRBV4-1 and TRBJ2-6; no reliable D call. The length of the CDR3 is 13 residues. Trimming stripped 2 bases from V and 5 bases from J, with 4 bases between. Germline V gene sequence: CDR1 MGHRA, CDR2 YSYEKL. The CDR3 DNA is TGCGCCAGCAGCCAAATCAGGGCCAACGTCCTGACTTTC. It translates to CASSQIRANVLTF.

This clone has more than one count but fewer than ten. The chain recombines TRBV7-2 with TRBJ2-5; D not resolved. The length of the CDR3 is 14 residues. Between the trimmed V and J ends, which lost 4 bases and 3 bases, there was a span of 12 bases. Germline loops: CDR1 SGHTA, CDR2 FQGNSA. The CDR3 spells CASSSPFREETQYF. DNA for the CDR3: TGTGCCAGCAGCTCCCCGTTTCGGGAAGAGACCCAGTACTTC.

This clone was found a few times. The rearrangement uses TRBV7-6 and TRBJ1-5; weak D call: TRBD1 (6 bases). Germline values: CDR1 SGHVS, CDR2 FNYEAQ. Trimming took off 1 base at V and 2 bases at J, with 15 bases between the two ends. This CDR3 has 17 amino acids. Here the CDR3 reads CASSLDSAAGGNQPQHF. The CDR3 DNA is TGTGCCAGCAGCTTAGACTCGGCGGCAGGGGGCAATCAGCCCCAGCATTTT.

This clone has only a few counts. The V call is TRBV7-9, the J call TRBJ2-7; the match to TRBD2 covers 9 bases. This CDR3 comprises 17 residues. CDR1 and CDR2 from the germline V gene are SEHNR and FQNEAQ (reference sequence). Germline trimming cut 4 bases from V and 4 bases from J; bases unmatched to any gene: 14. CDR3 loop: CASSSTSQAGGFYEQYF. In DNA, the CDR3 is TGTGCCAGCAGCTCTACCTCCCAAGCGGGAGGATTTTACGAGCAGTACTTC.

The chain recombines TRBV9 with TRBJ1-2; a possible D gene is TRBD1 (6 bases). Germline lookup yields CDR1 SGDLS and CDR2 YYNGEE. V was shortened by 0 bases and J by 6 bases, with 9 bases between the two germline ends. The CDR3 runs 13 residues. CDR3: CASSVAGVDGYTF. The CDR3 nucleotides read TGTGCCAGCAGCGTAGCAGGGGTGGATGGCTACACCTTC.

The chain is built from TRBV18 and TRBJ2-6, with TRBD1 identical over 7 bases. Germline V gene sequence: CDR1 KGHSH, CDR2 LQKENI. The CDR3 covers 16 residues. Trimming took 4 bases from V and 0 from J; bases not matched to a gene: 3. As DNA, the CDR3 is TGTGCCAGCTCACGGGACAGAAGCTCTGGGGCCAACGTCCTGACTTTC. It translates to CASSRDRSSGANVLTF.

The chain has TRBV7-2 and TRBJ2-7; the D gene is possibly TRBD2 (6 bases). This CDR3 is built from 14 residues. Germline-derived CDR1 and CDR2 are SGHTA and FQGNSA. With 2 bases removed from V and 5 bases from J, the gap between germline ends came to 13 bases. The CDR3 is CASSLMPTRDEQYF. The CDR3 DNA reads TGTGCCAGCAGCTTAATGCCGACTAGAGACGAGCAGTACTTC. The whole variable domain, filled in from reference TRBV7-2 and TRBJ2-7, reads GAGVSQSPSNKVTEKGKDVELRCDPISGHTALYWYRQSLGQGLEFLIYFQGNSAPDKSGLPSDRFSAERTGGSVSTLTIQRTQQEDSAVYLCASSLMPTRDEQYFGPGTRLTVT.

This clone was found many times. This sample also contains other DNA sequences that code for the same CDR3. J is TRBJ2-1 and V is TRBV5-1; D is possibly TRBD2 (5 bases). V was trimmed by 0 bases and J by 4 bases, leaving 8 bases between them. The germline V gene has CDR1 SGHRS and CDR2 YFSETQ. CDR3 length: 14 amino acids. The CDR3 is CASSLVPGYNEQFF. Written as DNA, the CDR3 is TGCGCCAGCAGCTTGGTTCCGGGATACAATGAGCAGTTCTTC.

A few counts support this clone. CDR3 in DNA: TGTGCCAGCAGCCCATTTTACGGGGCAGAAGTCACAGATACGCAGTATTTT. It specifies CASSPFYGAEVTDTQYF. V usage is TRBV27 and J usage is TRBJ2-3; D tentatively reads TRBD1 or TRBD2 (5 bases each). CDR3 length: 17 residues. V lost 6 bases, J lost 2 bases, and 21 bases lay in between. Germline assignment: CDR1 MNHEY and CDR2 SMNVEV (reference sequence).

The chain couples TRBV6-5 to TRBJ1-1, with D perhaps TRBD1 (6 bases). Trimming took off 7 bases at V and 4 bases at J, with 13 bases between the two ends. From germline, CDR1 is MNHEY and CDR2 SVGAGI. This CDR3 has 13 amino acids. As DNA, the CDR3 is TGTGCCAGCATCCAAAGGGGGGGCACTGAAGCTTTCTTT. This encodes CASIQRGGTEAFF.

J is TRBJ2-1 and V is TRBV4-2, with TRBD1 matching over 9 bases. The germline gives CDR1 LGHNA, CDR2 YNFKEQ. There are 19 residues in the CDR3. Trimming took 3 bases from V and 2 from J; bases not matched to a gene: 14. CDR3 sequence: CASSHRDRVWGGAYNEQFF. The CDR3 DNA follows: TGTGCCAGCAGCCACCGGGACAGGGTGTGGGGGGGCGCCTACAATGAGCAGTTCTTC.

This chain links TRBV28 with TRBJ1-5; 7 nucleotides line up with TRBD1. The CDR3 spans 15 residues. Germline CDR1 MDHEN, CDR2 SYDVKM. The J segment lost 1 base and the V segment lost 5 bases, leaving 5 bases of the junction unmatched. The CDR3 bases are TGTGCCAGCAGTGGAGGGGGCACCAGCAATCAGCCCCAGCATTTT. Its protein is CASSGGGTSNQPQHF.

The gene calls are TRBV5-4 and TRBJ1-2; D is perhaps TRBD1 (5 bases). CDR1 and CDR2 (germline): SGHNT, YYREEE (reference sequence). Trimming left V 4 bases short and J 5 bases short, with 12 bases between. This CDR3 region has 13 residues. CDR3 in amino acids: CASSLDSLYGYTF. As DNA, the CDR3 is TGTGCCAGCAGCCTAGACAGTCTTTATGGCTACACCTTC.

The V and J genes are TRBV9 and TRBJ2-3; 7 bases align to TRBD2. Germline assignment: CDR1 SGDLS and CDR2 YYNGEE. The CDR3 loop spans 13 amino acids. V lost 1 base, J lost 8 bases, and 4 bases stayed unmatched. The CDR3 nucleotides are TGTGCCAGCAGCGTACTAGCGGAGCCTACGCAGTATTTT. It specifies CASSVLAEPTQYF.